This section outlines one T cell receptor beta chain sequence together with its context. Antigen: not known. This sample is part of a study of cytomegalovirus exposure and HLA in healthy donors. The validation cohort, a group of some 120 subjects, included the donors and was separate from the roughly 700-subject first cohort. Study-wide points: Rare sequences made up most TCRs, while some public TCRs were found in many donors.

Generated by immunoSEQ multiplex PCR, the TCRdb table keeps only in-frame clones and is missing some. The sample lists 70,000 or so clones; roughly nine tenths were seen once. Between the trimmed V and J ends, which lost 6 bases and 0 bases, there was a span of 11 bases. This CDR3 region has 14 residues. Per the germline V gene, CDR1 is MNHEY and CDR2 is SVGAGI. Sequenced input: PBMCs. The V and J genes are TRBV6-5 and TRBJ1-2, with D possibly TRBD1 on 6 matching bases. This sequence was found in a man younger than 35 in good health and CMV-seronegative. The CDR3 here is CASRQGGSNYGYTF. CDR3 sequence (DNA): TGTGCCAGCAGACAGGGAGGGTCTAACTATGGCTACACCTTC.